This T cell receptor beta chain was captured in a study of long-term antiretroviral therapy in people with HIV. About the study: The earliest specimens came about a decade ahead of the 2015 immediate-ART recommendation. Study-wide results and caveats: Upon ART, diversity increased but remained lower than transplant donor controls.

With survey level as its setting, the immunoSEQ assay was v3.0. Sequencing was performed with immunoSEQ multiplex PCR; in TCRdb, only in-frame clones are kept and a portion is missing. The sample lists 25,000 to 30,000 clones, over 85% seen once, with around 6.4% in the top ten. Points on this clone: Its target is not known.

V lost 4 bases to trimming and J lost 3 bases; unmatched junction nucleotides: 7. This CDR3 has 15 amino acids. Germline CDR1 reads SGHRS; CDR2 reads YFSETQ. Treatment of all HIV participants took place in the United States. This chain links TRBV5-1 with TRBJ2-7; 10 nucleotides match TRBD1. This sample comprised unsorted PBMCs, obtained almost 6.6 years after starting antiretroviral therapy. The clonotype comes from a woman aged 40-49 years with HIV. CDR3 sequence (DNA): TGCGCCAGCAGCCTAGGGACAGGGGTACTCTACGAGCAGTACTTC. Protein product: CASSLGTGVLYEQYF.